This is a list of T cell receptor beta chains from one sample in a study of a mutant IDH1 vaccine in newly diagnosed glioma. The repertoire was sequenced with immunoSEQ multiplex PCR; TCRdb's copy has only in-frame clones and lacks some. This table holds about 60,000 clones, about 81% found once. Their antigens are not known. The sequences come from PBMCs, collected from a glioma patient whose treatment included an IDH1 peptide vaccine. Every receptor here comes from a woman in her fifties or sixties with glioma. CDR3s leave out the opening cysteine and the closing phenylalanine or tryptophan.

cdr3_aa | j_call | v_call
ASSILGGLVNEQY | TRBJ2-7 | TRBV19
ASHTGQGGYEQY | TRBJ2-7 | TRBV28
ASSPGQGGGYGYT | TRBJ1-2 | TRBV9
ASSQAVPGTGLDEQF | TRBJ2-1 | TRBV4-1
AISAQGTGANVLT | TRBJ2-6 | TRBV10-3
AWSVSILGEQF | TRBJ2-1 | TRBV30
ASSLQGWGWHGYT | TRBJ1-2 | TRBV7-9
ASSPLLVSGGVDEQY | TRBJ2-7 | TRBV18
ASSAGTGNSYNSPLH | TRBJ1-6 | TRBV9
ASSLSSYEQY | TRBJ2-7 | TRBV25-1
ASSLDSFPGNTIY | TRBJ1-3 | TRBV5-6